The 32 T cell receptor beta chains reported below all come from one sample, sequenced in a study of T cell responses to AZD1222 COVID-19 vaccine. The method was immunoSEQ multiplex PCR; TCRdb's version includes in-frame clones alone and lacks a portion of them. The sample has over 100,000 clones; approximately 84% are singletons. This specimen consisted of peripheral blood, obtained on day 0 of AZD1222 vaccination. These receptors originate from an adult in good health.

J is TRBJ1-2 and V is TRBV5-8; 9 bases are shared with TRBD1. The trim removed 4 bases at V and 6 bases at J, leaving 7 bases unmatched. This CDR3 has 14 amino acids. Germline values: CDR1 SGHTS, CDR2 YDEGEE. CDR3 nucleotide sequence: TGTGCCAGCAGCCGACGGACAGGGGTCGATGGCTACACCTTC. Translated: CASSRRTGVDGYTF.

The chain has TRBV2 and TRBJ1-4; D may be TRBD1 (6 bases). CDR3 size: 13 residues. The germline V and J ends were trimmed by 7 bases and 8 bases, with 14 bases remaining between them. Germline V lookup: CDR1 SNHLY, CDR2 FYNNEI. This CDR3 reads CASIRQGREKLFF. The CDR3, as DNA: TGTGCCAGCATCAGGCAGGGGAGGGAAAAACTGTTTTTT.

This clone was seen only once. The rearrangement joins TRBV30 to TRBJ1-5; D uncertain. Germline CDR1 GTSNPN, CDR2 SVGIG (reference sequence). The CDR3 contains 14 residues. The ends were cut back, 0 bases at V and 4 bases at J, with 10 bases in the middle. CDR3 coding DNA: TGTGCCTGGAGTGTACTTCACCGTAATCAGCCCCAGCATTTT. Amino acid sequence: CAWSVLHRNQPQHF.

The V and J genes are TRBV11-2 and TRBJ1-2; D uncertain. V was shortened by 1 base and J by 7 bases, with 16 bases between the two germline ends. The CDR3 extends over 15 amino acids. The V gene's germline CDR1 is SGHAT and CDR2 FQNNGV. In DNA, the CDR3 is TGTGCCAGCAGCTTAGGAACATCTCCCGAGGGTGGCTACACCTTC. It encodes CASSLGTSPEGGYTF.

V is TRBV5-1 and J is TRBJ2-1, with TRBD1 as a possible D gene (6 bases). The germline CDR1 and CDR2 sequences are SGHRS and YFSETQ. The V end lost 4 bases, the J end lost 9 bases, and 14 bases lay between the germline ends. The CDR3 is 13 amino acids. The CDR3 DNA sequence: TGCGCCAGCAGCCTAGAGGGGGTGGGTGAGCAGTTCTTC. Its protein is CASSLEGVGEQFF. The whole variable domain, filled in from reference TRBV5-1 and TRBJ2-1, reads KAGVTQTPRYLIKTRGQQVTLSCSPISGHRSVSWYQQTPGQGLQFLFEYFSETQRNKGNFPGRFSGRQFSNSRSEMNVSTLELGDSALYLCASSLEGVGEQFFGPGTRLTVL.

This clone was seen only once. This chain uses TRBV4-1 with TRBJ2-1; 12 bases agree with TRBD1. The CDR3 length is 14 residues. V lost 2 bases, J lost 9 bases, and 2 bases stayed unmatched. Germline V gives CDR1 MGHRA, CDR2 YSYEKL. CDR3 region: CASSQPGQGAEQFF. DNA of the CDR3: TGCGCCAGCAGCCAACCGGGACAGGGGGCTGAGCAGTTCTTC.

The J gene is TRBJ1-2, the V gene TRBV6-5, with D hard to call. CDR1 and CDR2 (germline): MNHEY, SVGAGI. Trimming stripped 6 bases from V and 5 bases from J, with 13 bases between. CDR3 size: 13 residues. DNA of the CDR3: TGTGCCAGCAGCTCCGACATAAAGTATGGCTACACCTTC. It specifies CASSSDIKYGYTF.

V usage is TRBV25-1 and J usage is TRBJ1-6; D gene uncertain. Trimming took off 1 base at V and 3 bases at J, with 7 bases between the two ends. The germline CDR1 and CDR2 sequences are MGHDK and SYGVNS. This CDR3 is built from 15 residues. CDR3 nucleotide sequence: TGTGCCAGCAGTGAATCCTACGGCTATAATTCACCCCTCCACTTT. Translating gives CASSESYGYNSPLHF. The entire variable domain, with the rest obtained from reference TRBV25-1 and TRBJ1-6, is as follows: EADIYQTPRYLVIGTGKKITLECSQTMGHDKMYWYQQDPGMELHLIHYSYGVNSTEKGDLSSESTVSRIRTEHFPLTLESARPSHTSQYLCASSESYGYNSPLHFGNGTRLTVT.

The chain combines TRBV12-3 or TRBV12-4 with TRBJ2-1; D may match TRBD1 or TRBD2 (5 bases each). CDR3 length equals 13 residues. V was clipped by 7 bases and J by 8 bases, with 15 bases between them. This CDR3 is CASTYRGQHEQFF. The DNA for the CDR3 is TGTGCCAGCACCTATCGGGGCCAGCATGAGCAGTTCTTC.

This clone was seen a handful of times. V is TRBV29-1 and J is TRBJ2-1; 8 nucleotides agree with TRBD2. This CDR3 comprises 15 residues. The germline CDR1 and CDR2 sequences are SQVTM and ANQGSEA. Losses at the gene ends were 2 bases for V and 7 bases for J; bases not matched to a gene: 10. This chain's CDR3 is CSVEQRGPDWNEQFF. Here the CDR3 DNA reads TGCAGCGTTGAACAGCGGGGGCCTGACTGGAATGAGCAGTTCTTC.

This chain joins TRBV30 and TRBJ1-6, with a weak D call TRBD1 (6 bases). Trimming stripped 3 bases from V and 12 bases from J, with 18 bases between. CDR3 size: 14 residues. The germline V gene has CDR1 GTSNPN and CDR2 SVGIG (reference sequence). This CDR3 reads CAWRLDSSRGPLHF. The DNA for the CDR3 is TGTGCCTGGAGGTTGGACAGCTCACGAGGACCCCTCCACTTT.

The chain combines TRBV5-1 with TRBJ2-1, with 11 bases aligning to TRBD2. Germline CDR1 SGHRS, CDR2 YFSETQ. V trimming: 1 base; J trimming: 4 bases; junction bases outside the gene matches: 10. The CDR3 is 18 amino acids. Here the CDR3 reads CASSLRSSGGPWYNEQFF. Written as DNA, the CDR3 is TGCGCCAGCAGCTTGAGGTCTAGCGGGGGGCCATGGTACAATGAGCAGTTCTTC.

The chain employs TRBV10-1 and TRBJ1-1, with TRBD1 as a possible D gene (5 bases). The CDR3 runs 14 residues. Trimming cost V 0 bases and J 5 bases, with 10 bases left between them. Germline CDR1 reads WNHNN; CDR2 reads SYGVQD (reference sequence). This CDR3 reads CASSESKGKTEAFF. CDR3 nucleotides: TGCGCCAGCAGTGAGTCGAAGGGGAAAACTGAAGCTTTCTTT.

This clone was picked up a small number of times. V gene TRBV29-1 combines with J gene TRBJ2-7; 7 positions agree with TRBD1. In germline, CDR1 is SQVTM, CDR2 ANQGSEA. With 7 bases clipped from V and 1 base from J, the junction kept 4 bases outside the gene matches. The CDR3 has 12 residues. CDR3 region: CSAGTASYEQYF. Here the CDR3 DNA reads TGCAGCGCCGGGACAGCGTCCTACGAGCAGTACTTC.

This chain connects TRBV2 to TRBJ1-6; TRBD1 might be the D (5 bases). The CDR3 has 14 residues. The V end was cut by 8 bases, the J end by 10 bases, with 18 bases between. In germline, CDR1 is SNHLY, CDR2 FYNNEI. Here the CDR3 reads CASQGTSGESPLHF. DNA of the CDR3: TGTGCCAGCCAAGGGACCTCCGGAGAGTCACCCCTCCACTTT.

The chain recombines TRBV7-6 with TRBJ1-4; 7 bases agree with TRBD1. Per the germline V gene, CDR1 is SGHVS and CDR2 is FNYEAQ. This CDR3 is 13 amino acids long. J was trimmed by 10 bases and V by 5 bases; bases with no gene match: 7. The CDR3 nucleotides are TGTGCCAGCAGCGACGACAGGGCCGGAAAACTGTTTTTT. Its translation is CASSDDRAGKLFF. Full variable domain (rest looked up from reference TRBV7-6 and TRBJ1-4): GAGVSQSPRYKVTKRGQDVALRCDPISGHVSLYWYRQALGQGPEFLTYFNYEAQQDKSGLPNDRFSAERPEGSISTLTIQRTEQRDSAMYRCASSDDRAGKLFFGSGTQLSVL.

The rearrangement uses TRBV5-1 and TRBJ2-5; 9 nucleotides line up with TRBD1. From germline, CDR1 is SGHRS and CDR2 YFSETQ. Trimming at V came to 0 bases and at J to 2 bases, leaving 2 bases not matched to a gene. The CDR3 totals 15 residues. The CDR3 DNA is TGCGCCAGCAGCTTGGGAGACAGGGGGCAAGAGACCCAGTACTTC. Encoded protein: CASSLGDRGQETQYF.

This clone occurred a few times. The same CDR3 also results from other DNA sequences found in this sample. This chain joins TRBV6-5 and TRBJ2-7; D unresolved. V lost 2 bases to trimming and J lost 2 bases, with 7 bases between them. Germline-derived CDR1 and CDR2 are MNHEY and SVGAGI. The CDR3 has 13 residues. The CDR3 here is CASSYAPTYEQYF. CDR3 in DNA: TGTGCCAGCAGTTACGCCCCAACCTACGAGCAGTACTTC.

The chain is built from TRBV6-6 and TRBJ2-7; 7 nucleotides line up with TRBD1. Germline assignment: CDR1 MNHNY and CDR2 SVGAGI (reference sequence). V lost 4 bases, J lost 7 bases, and 10 bases stayed unmatched. This CDR3 contains 14 residues. The CDR3 DNA reads as TGTGCCAGCAGTTTCGAGGGGGCCTCGAGGGAGCAGTACTTC. Translation: CASSFEGASREQYF.

This chain joins TRBV24-1 and TRBJ2-5, with D possibly being TRBD2 (6 bases). CDR3 size: 14 residues. Germline loops: CDR1 KGHDR, CDR2 SFDVKD. V was cut by 9 bases and J by 1 base, with 14 bases left in between. The CDR3 is CATGRGEIQETQYF. The DNA of the CDR3 is TGTGCCACCGGCCGCGGGGAAATCCAAGAGACCCAGTACTTC.

This chain links TRBV10-2 with TRBJ1-5, with 7 bases fitting TRBD1. Germline CDR1 is WSHSY and CDR2 is SAAADI. With 2 bases clipped from V and 0 bases from J, the junction kept 7 bases outside the gene matches. This CDR3 spans 17 amino acids. In DNA, the CDR3 is TGCGCCAGCAGTGAGCACAGGGGAGCCAATAGCAATCAGCCCCAGCATTTT. It encodes CASSEHRGANSNQPQHF.

The chain joins TRBV9 to TRBJ2-3; 8 nucleotides line up with TRBD2. The CDR3 totals 15 residues. Germline assignment: CDR1 SGDLS and CDR2 YYNGEE. The trim removed 0 bases at V and 6 bases at J, leaving 6 bases unmatched. CDR3 sequence: CASSVGGGPGDTQYF. CDR3 DNA sequence: TGTGCCAGCAGCGTAGGCGGGGGGCCAGGGGATACGCAGTATTTT.

The chain combines TRBV10-3 with TRBJ2-7, with 7 positions matching TRBD1. Germline CDR1 is ENHRY and CDR2 is SYGVKD. The CDR3 is 13 residues long. Unmatched junction bases numbered 2, after V lost 3 bases and J lost 3 bases. CDR3 DNA sequence: TGTGCCATCAGTGATAACAGGGGCTACGAGCAGTACTTC. Translation gives CAISDNRGYEQYF.

This clone appeared a single time. The V and J genes are TRBV30 and TRBJ1-6; TRBD1 matches at 7 bases. Germline V gene lookup returns CDR1 GTSNPN and CDR2 SVGIG (reference sequence). The CDR3 totals 17 residues. Trimming cost V 5 bases and J 0 bases; bases outside gene matches: 10. This CDR3 is CAWALDRDSSYNSPLHF. CDR3 bases: TGTGCCTGGGCCCTTGATCGGGACAGCTCCTATAATTCACCCCTCCACTTT.

The J gene is TRBJ1-5, the V gene TRBV2; possible D gene TRBD1, 5 bases. CDR1 SNHLY and CDR2 FYNNEI come from the germline V gene. CDR3 size: 14 residues. V was pared by 1 base and J by 6 bases, with 10 bases between. CDR3 loop: CASSEGGGGQPQHF. Written as DNA, the CDR3 is TGTGCCAGCAGTGAAGGGGGCGGCGGTCAGCCCCAGCATTTT.

The chain is built from TRBV28 and TRBJ2-1; D call uncertain. V lost 2 bases and J 0 bases, leaving 14 bases between the germline ends. The CDR3 contains 17 residues. Germline CDR1 MDHEN, CDR2 SYDVKM. CDR3 protein: CASSLATLLSSYNEQFF. The CDR3 DNA follows: TGTGCCAGCAGTTTAGCCACCCTATTAAGCTCCTACAATGAGCAGTTCTTC. Variable domain in full (rest from reference TRBV28 and TRBJ2-1): DVKVTQSSRYLVKRTGEKVFLECVQDMDHENMFWYRQDPGLGLRLIYFSYDVKMKEKGDIPEGYSVSREKKERFSLILESASTNQTSMYLCASSLATLLSSYNEQFFGPGTRLTVL.

The chain links TRBV9 to TRBJ2-7; 7 bases are a match to TRBD2. V lost 1 base to trimming and J lost 6 bases; unmatched junction nucleotides: 10. The CDR3 loop spans 15 amino acids. Germline CDR1 SGDLS, CDR2 YYNGEE. The CDR3 sequence: CASSVKDTGGGEQYF. The CDR3, as DNA: TGTGCCAGCAGCGTAAAGGACACGGGGGGTGGCGAGCAGTACTTC.

V is TRBV29-1 and J is TRBJ2-5, with D possibly matching TRBD2 (6 bases). V lost 4 bases and J 2 bases, leaving 11 bases between the germline ends. CDR1 and CDR2 from the germline V gene are SQVTM and ANQGSEA. CDR3 length: 13 amino acids. CDR3 coding DNA: TGCAGCGTTGCGGAGGGAAGGCAAGAGACCCAGTACTTC. Translation gives CSVAEGRQETQYF.

V usage is TRBV7-2 and J usage is TRBJ1-6, with D uncertain. The CDR3 runs 14 residues. CDR1 is SGHTA and CDR2 is FQGNSA in the germline V gene. The V end was cut by 1 base, the J end by 7 bases, with 8 bases between. CDR3 bases: TGTGCCAGCAGCTTAGAGCGAGAAAATTCACCCCTCCACTTT. Its translation is CASSLERENSPLHF. The entire variable domain, with the rest obtained from reference TRBV7-2 and TRBJ1-6, is as follows: GAGVSQSPSNKVTEKGKDVELRCDPISGHTALYWYRQSLGQGLEFLIYFQGNSAPDKSGLPSDRFSAERTGGSVSTLTIQRTQQEDSAVYLCASSLERENSPLHFGNGTRLTVT.

This clone was seen once. The V gene is TRBV10-1, the J gene TRBJ2-2; D gene ambiguous. Germline V gives CDR1 WNHNN, CDR2 SYGVQD (reference sequence). Trimming cost V 3 bases and J 6 bases, with 8 bases left between them. This CDR3 has 13 residues. The CDR3 nucleotides read TGCGCCAGCAGTGACCTCGAGGCCGGGGAGCTGTTTTTT. Protein: CASSDLEAGELFF.

This clone was seen a single time. The V gene is TRBV6-4, the J gene TRBJ2-3; 7 bases are shared with TRBD1. CDR1 is MRHNA, CDR2 SNTAGT, per germline. CDR3 size: 14 residues. J gave up 5 bases and V 6 bases, and 8 bases lay outside the gene matches. CDR3 nucleotide sequence: TGTGCCAGCAGACGACAGGGTGGAGAAGATACGCAGTATTTT. The encoded protein is CASRRQGGEDTQYF.

This rearrangement joins TRBV6-2 or TRBV6-3 to TRBJ2-3; weak D call: TRBD2 (7 bases). Germline CDR1 MNHEY, CDR2 SVGEGT. CDR3 length: 17 amino acids. Trimming left V 2 bases short and J 6 bases short, with 21 bases between. In nucleotides, the CDR3 is TGTGCCAGCAGTTACCTTCGCGGGGGCGCGATAGGGGATACGCAGTATTTT. Translating gives CASSYLRGGAIGDTQYF.